This section outlines one TCR beta chain sequence together with its context. Its specificity is not known. A template switching step contributed a universal primer site, while unique molecular identifiers were present in the cDNA. One entry per CDR3 protein, called by TCRdb with MiXCR from the 5' RACE reads. The sample lists about 490,000 distinct CDR3 sequences; over 12% were seen once. V gave up 2 bases and J gave up 12 bases, with 20 bases separating them. There are 15 residues in the CDR3. This sample was included in a study of identical twins. Whole-study findings and limits: Models underestimated how often monozygotic twins shared out-of-frame TCR alpha. Zero-insertion findings could be partly confounded by invariant cells (MAIT and iNKT cells).

These data were also reused for a study on yellow fever vaccine responses in identical twins.

The chain recombines TRBV12-3 or TRBV12-4 with TRBJ2-1; D might be TRBD2 (7 bases). Sequenced input: CD4+ T cells sorted from blood. The TCR sequence derives from a woman between 18 and 30 years old in good health. The CDR3, as DNA: TGTGCCAGCAGTTTAAGGGGGACTACCTCCAGAGGGCAGTTCTTC. This sequence encodes CASSLRGTTSRGQFF.